Shown below are 8 T cell receptor beta chains from a single sample sequenced in a study of blood T cell repertoires in COVID-19. Assay used: immunoSEQ multiplex PCR; TCRdb lists only in-frame clones, some missing. The sample contains 75,000 to 100,000 clones, around nine tenths of which appear only once. The specimen sequenced was peripheral blood. The receptor source for this set is a human donor in a cohort sampled during active COVID-19.

This chain connects TRBV29-1 to TRBJ1-2; D is unresolved. This CDR3 contains 15 residues. Germline CDR1 and CDR2: SQVTM and ANQGSEA. V was clipped by 7 bases and J by 1 base, with 19 bases between them. The CDR3 here is CSAITNIRGNYGYTF. CDR3 sequence (DNA): TGCAGCGCCATTACCAACATCCGGGGTAACTATGGCTACACCTTC.

The genes are TRBV6-1 and TRBJ2-3, with D possibly being TRBD2 (6 bases). CDR1 and CDR2 from the germline V gene are MNHNS and SASEGT. This CDR3 is 12 amino acids long. V shed 3 bases and J shed 6 bases, with 7 bases lying between them. CDR3: CASSDGGDTQYF. CDR3 DNA sequence: TGTGCCAGCAGTGATGGGGGGGATACGCAGTATTTT.

V is TRBV6-5 and J is TRBJ1-1; 10 bases align to TRBD1. The CDR3 has 15 amino acids. V was pared by 6 bases and J by 2 bases, with 6 bases of the junction left unmatched. Germline CDR1 and CDR2: MNHEY and SVGAGI. DNA of the CDR3: TGTGCCAGCAGCCAACGGGACAGGGGTAACACTGAAGCTTTCTTT. Protein sequence: CASSQRDRGNTEAFF.

The DNA of the CDR3 is TGTGCCAGCAGTGCGCGACTAGCAGACACCGGGGAGCTGTTTTTT. It encodes CASSARLADTGELFF. The chain combines TRBV6-2 or TRBV6-3 with TRBJ2-2; TRBD2 matches 7 bases. Trimming took 5 bases from V and 3 from J; bases not matched to a gene: 6. Germline-derived CDR1 and CDR2 are MNHEY and SVGEGT. This CDR3 comprises 15 residues.

This clone appeared once. The chain has TRBV2 and TRBJ1-1, with D possibly TRBD1 on 6 matching bases. Germline-derived CDR1 and CDR2 are SNHLY and FYNNEI. The CDR3 has 14 amino acids. The V gene lost 7 bases and the J gene lost 2 bases, with 14 bases spanning the gap. Here the CDR3 reads CASKPLDRNTEAFF. The CDR3 nucleotides read TGTGCCAGCAAACCCTTGGACAGAAACACTGAAGCTTTCTTT.

V gene TRBV4-3 combines with J gene TRBJ2-1; 9 bases agree with TRBD2. V gave up 1 base and J gave up 4 bases; unmatched junction bases: 5. This CDR3 is 16 amino acids long. Germline V CDR1 and CDR2: LGHNA, YSLEER. The CDR3 DNA reads TGCGCCAGCAGCCAAGGTGGCGGGAGGGAGTACAATGAGCAGTTCTTC. This gives the protein CASSQGGGREYNEQFF.

The V call is TRBV3-1 (or the pseudogene TRBV3-2), the J call TRBJ2-7; 8 nucleotides align to TRBD2. CDR3 length: 16 amino acids. V was pared by 0 bases and J by 6 bases, with 10 bases of the junction left unmatched. Germline CDR1 and CDR2: LGHDT and YNNKEL (reference sequence). Here the CDR3 reads CASSQDDGLAGVEQYF. CDR3 nucleotide sequence: TGTGCCAGCAGCCAAGATGACGGCCTAGCGGGCGTCGAGCAGTACTTC.

This chain connects TRBV29-1 to TRBJ2-1; 7 bases align to TRBD2. The germline V gene encodes CDR1 SQVTM and CDR2 ANQGSEA. The CDR3 spans 15 residues. The V segment lost 5 bases and the J segment 0 bases; nucleotides outside the gene matches: 7. The CDR3 here is CSVIKAGSSYNEQFF. The CDR3 DNA reads TGCAGCGTTATTAAAGCGGGAAGCTCCTACAATGAGCAGTTCTTC.